This TCR beta chain was captured by sequencing in a study of CD8 T cells in Susac syndrome. Random-hexamer reverse transcription was applied to 0.5 to 1 ug RNA. Amplification of TCR beta CDR3 spanned 54 Vbeta and 13 Jbeta via immunoSEQ multiplex PCR. TCRdb recomputed calls from the immunoSEQ multiplex PCR reads with MiXCR, one row per CDR3 protein. The sample shows more than 200,000 distinct CDR3 sequences, about 94% of them seen only once. Germline V gives CDR1 ENHRY, CDR2 SYGVKD. Trimming took 0 bases from V and 6 from J, leaving 15 bases between them. The CDR3 has 15 residues. The specimen sequenced was CD8+ T cells from PBMCs. The chain is built from TRBV10-3 and TRBJ2-7, with TRBD2 as a possible D gene (6 bases). The TCR originated in a human donor with multiple sclerosis. CDR3 bases: TGTGCCATCAGTGAGTCCGAGGGACTGGGGTTCGAGCAGTACTTC. Protein: CAISESEGLGFEQYF.